This record covers a single T cell receptor (beta chain). The record originates from a study of identifying expanded T cells in peripheral blood. The method was immunoSEQ multiplex PCR; TCRdb's version includes in-frame clones alone and lacks a portion of them. Seen here are 95,000 to 100,000 clones, roughly 87% observed once, and the top ten hold roughly 15%. Input material: blood. The clonotype comes from a person between 18 and 70 years old in good health.

This CDR3 is CASSLSYQGGKLFF. CDR3 in DNA: TGTGCCAGCAGCTTATCATACCAGGGAGGAAAACTGTTTTTT. J is TRBJ1-4 and V is TRBV7-2, with D tentatively TRBD1 (5 bases). The CDR3 consists of 14 residues. V was cut by 2 bases and J by 10 bases, with 14 bases left in between. From germline, CDR1 is SGHTA and CDR2 FQGNSA.